The clone carrying this TCR beta chain was observed a few times. The antigen remains unidentified. This specimen comes from a study of beta chain features in type 1 diabetes. About the study: There were approximately 100 million sorted cells examined across all samples.

As every portion of the isolated RNA was reverse transcribed, the sequencing read expressed TCRB transcripts. The repertoire was sequenced with immunoSEQ multiplex PCR; TCRdb's copy has only in-frame clones and lacks some. The sample includes 330,000 or so clones, over 9.5% of them seen just once. Populations isolated by sorting all had purity greater than 95%. The V gene's germline CDR1 is SGHVS and CDR2 FQNEAQ. The CDR3 has 15 amino acids. The V and J ends lost 5 bases and 2 bases respectively, with 15 bases between them. Notes on the study in general: When Type 1 diabetes patients were examined, their TCRB CDR3s proved moderately but significantly shorter in all four CD4+ subsets. Type 1 diabetes patients had fewer VDJ junction insertions and more deletions.

Sample: naive CD4+ T cells from blood. The genes are TRBV7-8 and TRBJ2-5; D is perhaps TRBD2 (6 bases). The origin of this receptor is a woman aged 18-29 years with type 1 diabetes. CDR3 DNA sequence: TGTGCCAGCAGCCGTAAGCGGGTAATACAAGAGACCCAGTACTTC. It translates to CASSRKRVIQETQYF.